One sample yielded the 16 T cell receptor beta chains listed below, sequenced in a study of blood T cells in healthy people across ages. For the second PCR, which ran for about 7 to 11 cycles, a sample-barcoded 5' primer and a J-beta primer mix were used. Each CDR3 protein gets one entry after TCRdb re-called the 5' RACE reads with MiXCR. The table shows around 1.5 million distinct CDR3 sequences, with about 40% occurring only once. The specimen was blood. The origin of the receptors is a woman younger than 30 in good health.

The V call is TRBV5-1, the J call TRBJ1-5; no clear D gene. The CDR3 runs to 16 residues. The germline V gene encodes CDR1 SGHRS and CDR2 YFSETQ. Trimming cost V 0 bases and J 0 bases, with 10 bases left between them. The CDR3 DNA reads as TGCGCCAGCAGCTTGGGGGTTGGAGGTAGCAATCAGCCCCAGCATTTT. Amino acid sequence: CASSLGVGGSNQPQHF. The entire variable domain, with the rest obtained from reference TRBV5-1 and TRBJ1-5, is as follows: KAGVTQTPRYLIKTRGQQVTLSCSPISGHRSVSWYQQTPGQGLQFLFEYFSETQRNKGNFPGRFSGRQFSNSRSEMNVSTLELGDSALYLCASSLGVGGSNQPQHFGDGTRLSIL.

The chain is built from TRBV20-1 and TRBJ2-7, with TRBD1 as a possible D gene (6 bases). Near its end, the DNA agrees better with TRBJ2-5, so the J call may be wrong. The CDR3 has 14 residues. Germline CDR1 reads DFQATT; CDR2 reads SNEGSKA (reference sequence). The CDR3 bases are TGCAGTGCTCCCCCCGGGACAAACCAAGAGACCCAGTACTTC. Residues: CSAPPGTNQETQYF.

This clonotype was seen a single time. The chain links TRBV4-1 to TRBJ1-5; D is ambiguous. Trimming removed 0 bases at V and 3 bases at J, with 9 bases between. Germline V CDR1 and CDR2: MGHRA, YSYEKL. This CDR3 is built from 15 residues. The CDR3: CASSQDKEVNQPQHF. CDR3 DNA sequence: TGCGCCAGCAGCCAAGATAAGGAGGTCAATCAGCCCCAGCATTTT.

This clonotype came up a few times. The rearrangement links TRBV2 to TRBJ2-1; D gene ambiguous. The germline V gene encodes CDR1 SNHLY and CDR2 FYNNEI. V dropped 3 bases and J dropped 1 base, with 1 base sitting between them. The CDR3 is 12 amino acids. CDR3 in amino acids: CASSESYNEQFF. The CDR3 DNA reads as TGTGCCAGCAGTGAGTCCTACAATGAGCAGTTCTTC.

This clonotype was counted only a few times. V is TRBV28 and J is TRBJ2-3; TRBD2 aligns across 9 bases. The CDR3 is 13 residues long. CDR1 is MDHEN and CDR2 is SYDVKM in the germline V gene. With 8 bases clipped from V and 5 bases from J, the junction kept 5 bases outside the gene matches. CDR3 DNA sequence: TGTGCCAGCCTAAGCGGGGGGATAGATACGCAGTATTTT. Protein product: CASLSGGIDTQYF.

J is TRBJ2-1 and V is TRBV5-4, with D perhaps TRBD1 (6 bases). V lost 2 bases, J lost 7 bases, and 16 bases lay in between. The CDR3 is 15 amino acids. The germline CDR1 and CDR2 sequences are SGHNT and YYREEE (reference sequence). The CDR3 nucleotides are TGTGCCAGCAGCTTAAACCCACAGGGTCAAAATGAGCAGTTCTTC. Protein: CASSLNPQGQNEQFF.

Comment on this clonotype: Relative to the germline gene, one junction end is altered; a read error may explain this. The V and J genes are TRBV15 and TRBJ1-6; maybe TRBD1 (6 bases). CDR1 LNHNV and CDR2 YYDKDF come from the germline V gene (reference sequence). The CDR3 has 15 residues. DNA for the CDR3: TGTGCCACCAGCGGAGAAGGGGGCTATAATTCACCCCTCCACTTT. This encodes CATSGEGGYNSPLHF.

The chain joins TRBV6-1 to TRBJ1-1; D remains ambiguous. V lost 1 base to trimming and J lost 2 bases, with 11 bases between them. CDR1 and CDR2 (germline): MNHNS, SASEGT. This CDR3 comprises 15 residues. For the CDR3, the DNA is TGTGCCAGCAGTGAAGTCGAGGCGGGAAACACTGAAGCTTTCTTT. Amino acid sequence: CASSEVEAGNTEAFF.

This chain connects TRBV6-6 to TRBJ2-7, with a weak D call TRBD2 (6 bases). The CDR3 is made up of 16 amino acids. Trimming removed 0 bases from V and 5 bases from J, with 17 bases in between. The germline gives CDR1 MNHNY, CDR2 SVGAGI (reference sequence). Here the CDR3 DNA reads TGTGCCAGCAGTTACTCTGCGGAGGGCCAAACCCACGAGCAGTACTTC. Protein sequence: CASSYSAEGQTHEQYF.

This sequence joins TRBV5-1 and TRBJ2-2, with TRBD2 identical over 14 bases. The length of the CDR3 is 18 residues. The V and J ends lost 6 bases and 4 bases, in that order; junction bases with no gene match: 11. Germline V lookup: CDR1 SGHRS, CDR2 YFSETQ. CDR3 residues: CASTPMGLAGEPTGELFF. The CDR3 DNA sequence: TGCGCCAGCACTCCGATGGGACTAGCGGGAGAGCCCACCGGGGAGCTGTTTTTT.

The chain employs TRBV12-3 or TRBV12-4 and TRBJ1-1; 10 bases map to TRBD1. V dropped 5 bases and J dropped 4; count of bases not matched to a gene: 4. The CDR3 is 14 amino acids. The CDR3 coding sequence is TGTGCCAGCAGTGTGACAGGGGGCGGCACTGAAGCTTTCTTT. Amino acid sequence: CASSVTGGGTEAFF.

The chain has TRBV9 and TRBJ1-1, with 9 bases fitting TRBD1. The germline V gene has CDR1 SGDLS and CDR2 YYNGEE. The CDR3 has 16 residues. V shed 4 bases and J 0 bases; nucleotides not matched to a gene: 7. The CDR3, as DNA: TGTGCCAGCAGCCCCGGGACAGGGTACATGAACACTGAAGCTTTCTTT. Encoded protein: CASSPGTGYMNTEAFF.

The chain's CDR3 is CASSMPYGGDSYNEQFF. CDR3 in DNA: TGTGCCAGCAGTATGCCCTACGGGGGTGATTCTTACAATGAGCAGTTCTTC. This rearrangement joins TRBV6-1 to TRBJ2-1; TRBD2 is a possible D gene (6 bases). This CDR3 has 17 residues. Germline CDR1 reads MNHNS; CDR2 reads SASEGT. V lost 5 bases and J lost 4, with 21 bases in between.

The chain combines TRBV6-5 with TRBJ1-1; 9 bases map to TRBD1. Per the germline V gene, CDR1 is MNHEY and CDR2 is SVGAGI. Trimming removed 4 bases from V and 5 bases from J; junction bases left unmatched: 2. There are 13 residues in the CDR3. CDR3 protein: CASSWDRVTEAFF. DNA of the CDR3: TGTGCCAGCAGTTGGGACAGGGTAACTGAAGCTTTCTTT.

This clonotype was found many times. The chain links TRBV24-1 to TRBJ2-3; D gene ambiguous. The germline V and J ends were trimmed by 6 bases and 1 base, with 7 bases remaining between them. Germline V CDR1 and CDR2: KGHDR, SFDVKD. CDR3 length: 13 residues. The CDR3 DNA is TGTGCCACCAGTTCTACGGGCACAGATACGCAGTATTTT. This encodes CATSSTGTDTQYF.

The chain employs TRBV2 and TRBJ2-7; D call uncertain. CDR1 and CDR2 (germline): SNHLY, FYNNEI. The ends were cut back, 3 bases at V and 7 bases at J, with 7 bases in the middle. The CDR3 runs 11 residues. The CDR3 spells CASSESWEQYF. As DNA, the CDR3 is TGTGCCAGCAGTGAGTCCTGGGAGCAGTACTTC.